The source of this TCR beta chain is a study of blood T cell repertoires in COVID-19. For the study at large: COVID-19 samples collected from the United States, Italy and Spain covered acute and convalescent phases.

In terms of age and location, participants ranged from about 18 to 100 years and lived in 24 US areas. Shortly before study entry, within 2 weeks, exposed participants had met a COVID-19 case. Authors' methods: Quantification of nucleated cells was approximated via reference gene primer amplification. Data came from immunoSEQ multiplex PCR; TCRdb stores just in-frame clones and leaves some out. The V and J calls and clone size are taken from that table; D and trimming were inferred from the DNA. The sample holds 260,000 or so clones, 83% seen once. CDR3 size: 15 residues. V was pared by 7 bases and J by 10 bases, with 20 bases between. Germline loops: CDR1 MNHEY, CDR2 SVGAGI.

The sequenced sample was PBMCs or T cells enriched from blood (not recorded which). The clonotype originates from a woman aged 40 to 55 who had been exposed to COVID-19. The chain is built from TRBV6-5 and TRBJ1-6; TRBD1 is a possible D gene (5 bases). DNA of the CDR3: TGTGCCAGCACCTACCTGGGCGGCGGGGCCTCACCCCTCCACTTT. This encodes CASTYLGGGASPLHF.